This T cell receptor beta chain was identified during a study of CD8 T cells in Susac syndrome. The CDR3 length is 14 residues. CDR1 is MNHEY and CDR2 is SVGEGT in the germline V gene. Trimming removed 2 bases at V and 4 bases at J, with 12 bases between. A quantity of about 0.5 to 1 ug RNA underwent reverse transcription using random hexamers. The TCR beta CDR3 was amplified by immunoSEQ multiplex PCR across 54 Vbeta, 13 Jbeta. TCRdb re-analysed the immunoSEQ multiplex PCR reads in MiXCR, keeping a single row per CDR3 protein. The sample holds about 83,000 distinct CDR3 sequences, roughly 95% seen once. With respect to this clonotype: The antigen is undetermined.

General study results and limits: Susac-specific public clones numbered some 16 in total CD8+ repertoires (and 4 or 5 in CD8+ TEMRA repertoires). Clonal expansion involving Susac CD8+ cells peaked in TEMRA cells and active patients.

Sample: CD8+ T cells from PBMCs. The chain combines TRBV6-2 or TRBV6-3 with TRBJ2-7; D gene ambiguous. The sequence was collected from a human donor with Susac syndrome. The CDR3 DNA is TGTGCCAGCAGTTACGACCCGGCGGCGTACGAGCAGTACGTC. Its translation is CASSYDPAAYEQYV.